Listed here are 11 T cell receptor beta chains from one sample, sequenced in a study of cytomegalovirus exposure and HLA in healthy donors. PCR used 60 Vbeta primers and 13 Jbeta primers. The table came from immunoSEQ multiplex PCR; TCRdb's copy has only in-frame clones and leaves some out. The profile covers some 90,000 clones, with 70% to 80% appearing a single time and approximately 9% taken by the ten largest. The sequencing input was PBMCs. The receptor source for this set is a man aged 55-75 years in good health and CMV-seronegative.

The chain recombines TRBV30 with TRBJ1-6; 7 nucleotides line up with TRBD1. With 4 bases clipped from V and 5 bases from J, the junction kept 5 bases outside the gene matches. Germline V lookup: CDR1 GTSNPN, CDR2 SVGIG (reference sequence). The CDR3 is 14 amino acids. The CDR3 sequence: CAWMTGNDNSPLHF. The DNA for the CDR3 is TGTGCCTGGATGACAGGGAACGATAATTCACCCCTCCACTTT.

This clone was observed a few times. The chain recombines TRBV19 with TRBJ1-4; 7 bases fit TRBD1. V lost 6 bases to trimming and J lost 1 base; unmatched junction nucleotides: 8. In germline, CDR1 is LNHDA, CDR2 SQIVND (reference sequence). The CDR3 covers 16 residues. The chain's CDR3 is CASRDRAGGTNEKLFF. CDR3 in DNA: TGTGCCAGTAGAGACAGGGCTGGTGGAACTAATGAAAAACTGTTTTTT.

This clone has just a few counts. The V and J genes are TRBV7-8 and TRBJ1-1; D uncertain. Trimming took off 1 base at V and 7 bases at J, with 7 bases between the two ends. This CDR3 has 12 amino acids. Germline CDR1 SGHVS, CDR2 FQNEAQ. The CDR3 DNA sequence: TGTGCCAGCAGCTTAGGGGAGGGTGAAGCTTTCTTT. It codes for CASSLGEGEAFF.

The rearrangement links TRBV10-3 to TRBJ2-7; 7 bases line up with TRBD2. Looked up from germline, CDR1 is ENHRY and CDR2 is SYGVKD. This CDR3 region has 13 residues. The CDR3 region is CAAGGSEFYEQYF. The CDR3 bases are TGTGCTGCCGGGGGGAGCGAGTTCTACGAGCAGTACTTC.

The chain links TRBV29-1 to TRBJ2-1; 15 bases agree with TRBD2. The germline CDR1 and CDR2 sequences are SQVTM and ANQGSEA. With 3 bases clipped from V and 4 bases from J, the junction kept 1 base outside the gene matches. This CDR3 contains 15 residues. The CDR3 sequence: CSVEGTSGRYNEQFF. CDR3 nucleotides: TGCAGCGTTGAGGGGACTAGCGGGAGGTACAATGAGCAGTTCTTC.

The rearrangement joins TRBV5-1 to TRBJ1-5; 9 nucleotides align to TRBD1. V was clipped by 0 bases and J by 4 bases; unmatched bases: 5. The CDR3 extends over 16 amino acids. Germline-derived CDR1 and CDR2 are SGHRS and YFSETQ. CDR3 coding DNA: TGCGCCAGCAGCTTGGGGGTACAGGGGGCGAATCAGCCCCAGCATTTT. Amino acids: CASSLGVQGANQPQHF. The variable domain in full, with the rest retrieved from reference TRBV5-1 and TRBJ1-5, is KAGVTQTPRYLIKTRGQQVTLSCSPISGHRSVSWYQQTPGQGLQFLFEYFSETQRNKGNFPGRFSGRQFSNSRSEMNVSTLELGDSALYLCASSLGVQGANQPQHFGDGTRLSIL.

The V call is TRBV2, the J call TRBJ2-7, with 9 bases that match TRBD1. The CDR3 sequence is 14 residues long. Germline CDR1 reads SNHLY; CDR2 reads FYNNEI. V shed 3 bases and J 4 bases; nucleotides not matched to a gene: 4. CDR3 nucleotide sequence: TGTGCCAGCAGTGAGGGACAGGGACTATACGAGCAGTACTTC. Translation gives CASSEGQGLYEQYF.

The table lists this clone with a few counts. This chain links TRBV6-5 with TRBJ1-1; D is perhaps TRBD1 (6 bases). This CDR3 is 10 amino acids long. The V end lost 6 bases, the J end lost 8 bases, and 7 bases lay between the germline ends. CDR1 and CDR2 from the germline V gene are MNHEY and SVGAGI. In DNA, the CDR3 is TGTGCCAGCAGAGGGACAGAAGCTTTCTTT. Translating it yields CASRGTEAFF.

CDR3 bases: TGCGCCAGCAGCTTGGAGGGGGGGGGTTACGGTGAGCAGTTCTTC. Residues: CASSLEGGGYGEQFF. The rearrangement links TRBV5-1 to TRBJ2-1, with D perhaps matching TRBD2 (7 bases). The CDR3 contains 15 residues. CDR1 and CDR2 (germline): SGHRS, YFSETQ. V was pared by 0 bases and J by 9 bases, with 16 bases between. Variable domain in full (rest from reference TRBV5-1 and TRBJ2-1): KAGVTQTPRYLIKTRGQQVTLSCSPISGHRSVSWYQQTPGQGLQFLFEYFSETQRNKGNFPGRFSGRQFSNSRSEMNVSTLELGDSALYLCASSLEGGGYGEQFFGPGTRLTVL.

The CDR3 nucleotides read TGTGCCAGCAGCTCGACAGGGCGATACGAGCAGTACTTC. Protein: CASSSTGRYEQYF. The rearrangement uses TRBV5-6 and TRBJ2-7; TRBD1 aligns across 7 bases. This CDR3 has 13 residues. From germline, CDR1 is SGHDT and CDR2 YYEEEE. The J segment lost 4 bases and the V segment lost 3 bases, leaving 4 bases of the junction unmatched.

The DNA for the CDR3 is TGCAGCGCCGGAGACAGGCCGACCACAGATACGCAGTATTTT. Translation gives CSAGDRPTTDTQYF. The V and J genes are TRBV29-1 and TRBJ2-3; the D gene is possibly TRBD1 (6 bases). V shed 7 bases and J shed 2 bases, with 16 bases lying between them. The CDR3 extends over 14 amino acids. Germline CDR1 reads SQVTM; CDR2 reads ANQGSEA.